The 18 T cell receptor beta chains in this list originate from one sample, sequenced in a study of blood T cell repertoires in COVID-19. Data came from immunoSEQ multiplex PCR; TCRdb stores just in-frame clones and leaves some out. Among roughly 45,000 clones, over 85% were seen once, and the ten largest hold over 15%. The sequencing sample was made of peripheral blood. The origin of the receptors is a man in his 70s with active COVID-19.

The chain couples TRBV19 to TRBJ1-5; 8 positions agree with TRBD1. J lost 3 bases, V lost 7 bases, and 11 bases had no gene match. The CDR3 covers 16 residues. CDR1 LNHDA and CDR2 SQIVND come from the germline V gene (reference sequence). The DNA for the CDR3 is TGTGCCAGTACAGCGTGGGGACAGGAATTCAATCAGCCCCAGCATTTT. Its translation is CASTAWGQEFNQPQHF.

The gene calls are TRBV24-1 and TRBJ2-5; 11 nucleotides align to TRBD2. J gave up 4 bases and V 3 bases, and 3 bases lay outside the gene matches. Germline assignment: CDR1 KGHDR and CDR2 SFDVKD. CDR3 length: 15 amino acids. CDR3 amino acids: CATSDALAGGETQYF. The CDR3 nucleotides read TGTGCCACCAGTGATGCGCTAGCGGGGGGAGAGACCCAGTACTTC.

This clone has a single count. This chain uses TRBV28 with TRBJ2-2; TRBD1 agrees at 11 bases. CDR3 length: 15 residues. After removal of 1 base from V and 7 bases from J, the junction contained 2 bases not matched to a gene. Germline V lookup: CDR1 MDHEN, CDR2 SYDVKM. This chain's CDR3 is CASSLLDRGRGELFF. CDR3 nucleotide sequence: TGTGCCAGCAGTTTATTGGACAGGGGGCGCGGGGAGCTGTTTTTT.

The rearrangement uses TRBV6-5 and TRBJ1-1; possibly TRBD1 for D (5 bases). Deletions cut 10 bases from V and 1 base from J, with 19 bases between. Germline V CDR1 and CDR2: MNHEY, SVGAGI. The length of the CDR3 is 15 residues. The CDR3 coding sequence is TGTGCCACCAAACGTTCCCTAGACAGGAACACTGAAGCTTTCTTT. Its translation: CATKRSLDRNTEAFF.

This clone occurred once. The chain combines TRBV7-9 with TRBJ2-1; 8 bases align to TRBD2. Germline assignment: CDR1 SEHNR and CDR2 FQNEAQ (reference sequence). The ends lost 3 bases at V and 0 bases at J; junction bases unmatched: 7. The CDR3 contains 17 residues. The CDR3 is CASSLQKLAVSYNEQFF. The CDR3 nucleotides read TGTGCCAGCAGCTTGCAAAAACTAGCGGTCTCCTACAATGAGCAGTTCTTC.

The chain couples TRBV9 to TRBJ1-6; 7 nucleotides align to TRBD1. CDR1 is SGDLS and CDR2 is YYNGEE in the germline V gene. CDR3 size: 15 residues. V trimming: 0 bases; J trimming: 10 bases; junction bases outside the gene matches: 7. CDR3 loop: CASSVGTGAKSPLHF. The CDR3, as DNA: TGTGCCAGCAGCGTAGGAACAGGGGCAAAATCACCCCTCCACTTT.

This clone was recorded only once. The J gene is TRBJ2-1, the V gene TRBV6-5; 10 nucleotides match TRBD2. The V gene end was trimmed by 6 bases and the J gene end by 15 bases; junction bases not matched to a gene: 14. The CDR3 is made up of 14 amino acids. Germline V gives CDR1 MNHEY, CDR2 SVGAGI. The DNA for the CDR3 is TGTGCCAGCAGGACCGGGACTAGCGCCCTCGATCCGTTCTTC. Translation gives CASRTGTSALDPFF.

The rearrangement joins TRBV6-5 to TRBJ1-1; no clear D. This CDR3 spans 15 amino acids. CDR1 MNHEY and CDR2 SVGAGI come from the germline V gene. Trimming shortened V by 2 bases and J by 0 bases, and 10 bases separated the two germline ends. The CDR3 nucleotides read TGTGCCAGCAGTTACGGAGGGCCAATGAACACTGAAGCTTTCTTT. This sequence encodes CASSYGGPMNTEAFF.

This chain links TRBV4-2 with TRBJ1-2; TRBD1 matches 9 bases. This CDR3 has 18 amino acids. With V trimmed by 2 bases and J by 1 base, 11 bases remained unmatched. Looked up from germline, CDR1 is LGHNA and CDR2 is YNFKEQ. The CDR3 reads CASSQLFWTGEGNYGYTF. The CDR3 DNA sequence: TGTGCCAGCAGCCAACTATTCTGGACAGGGGAAGGTAACTATGGCTACACCTTC.

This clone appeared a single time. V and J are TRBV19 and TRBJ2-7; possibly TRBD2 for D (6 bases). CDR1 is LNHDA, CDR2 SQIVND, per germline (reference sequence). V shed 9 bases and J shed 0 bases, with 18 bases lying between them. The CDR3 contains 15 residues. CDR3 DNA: TGTGCCAGCAGTTTGGTTGCGGGAAGCTCCTACGAGCAGTACTTC. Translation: CASSLVAGSSYEQYF. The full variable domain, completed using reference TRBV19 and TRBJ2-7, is DGGITQSPKYLFRKEGQNVTLSCEQNLNHDAMYWYRQDPGQGLRLIYYSQIVNDFQKGDIAEGYSVSREKKESFPLTVTSAQKNPTAFYLCASSLVAGSSYEQYFGPGTRLTVT.

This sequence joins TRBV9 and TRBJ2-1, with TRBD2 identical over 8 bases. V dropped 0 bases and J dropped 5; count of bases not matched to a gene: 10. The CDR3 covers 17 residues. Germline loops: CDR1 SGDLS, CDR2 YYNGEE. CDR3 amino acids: CASSVARAGAPNNEQFF. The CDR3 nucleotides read TGTGCCAGCAGCGTAGCTCGAGCGGGAGCCCCTAACAATGAGCAGTTCTTC.

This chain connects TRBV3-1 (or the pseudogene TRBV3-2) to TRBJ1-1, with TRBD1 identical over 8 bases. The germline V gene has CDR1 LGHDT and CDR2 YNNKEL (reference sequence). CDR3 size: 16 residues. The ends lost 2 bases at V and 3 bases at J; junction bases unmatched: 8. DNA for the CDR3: TGTGCCAGCAGCCAACCAAGACAGGGGTGGTACACTGAAGCTTTCTTT. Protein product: CASSQPRQGWYTEAFF.

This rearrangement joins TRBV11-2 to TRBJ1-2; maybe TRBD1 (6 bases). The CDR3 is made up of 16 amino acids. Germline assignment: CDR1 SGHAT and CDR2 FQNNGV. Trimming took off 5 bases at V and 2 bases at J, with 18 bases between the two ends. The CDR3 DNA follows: TGTGCCAGCAGCCCCCTTGTGGGGACAACCAACTATGGCTACACCTTC. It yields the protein CASSPLVGTTNYGYTF.

Here the CDR3 reads CASSLDRGNQPQHF. The CDR3 nucleotides are TGCGCCAGCAGCTTGGACAGGGGCAATCAGCCCCAGCATTTT. This chain links TRBV5-1 with TRBJ1-5, with D possibly TRBD1 on 6 matching bases. V was cut by 0 bases and J by 2 bases, with 6 bases left in between. CDR1 and CDR2 from the germline V gene are SGHRS and YFSETQ. The CDR3 length is 14 residues.

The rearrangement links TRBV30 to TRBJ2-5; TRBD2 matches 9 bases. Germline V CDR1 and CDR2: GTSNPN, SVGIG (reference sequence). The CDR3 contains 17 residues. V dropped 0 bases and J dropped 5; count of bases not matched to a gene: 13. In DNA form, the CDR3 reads TGTGCCTGGAGTGTACGTAGGCGGGGGGGGCTGGTGGAGACCCAGTACTTC. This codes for CAWSVRRRGGLVETQYF.

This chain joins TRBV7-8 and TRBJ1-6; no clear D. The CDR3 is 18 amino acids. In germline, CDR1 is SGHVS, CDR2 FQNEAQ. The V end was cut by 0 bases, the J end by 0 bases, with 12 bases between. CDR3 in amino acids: CASSLAGRLSSYNSPLHF. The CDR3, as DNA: TGTGCCAGCAGCTTAGCGGGCAGGCTGAGCTCCTATAATTCACCCCTCCACTTT.

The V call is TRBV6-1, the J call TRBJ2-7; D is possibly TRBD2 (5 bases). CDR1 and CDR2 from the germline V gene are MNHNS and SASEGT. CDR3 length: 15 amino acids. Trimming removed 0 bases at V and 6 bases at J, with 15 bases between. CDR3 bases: TGTGCCAGCAGTGAAGCAGATCCCGCTGAGGGCGAGCAGTACTTC. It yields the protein CASSEADPAEGEQYF.

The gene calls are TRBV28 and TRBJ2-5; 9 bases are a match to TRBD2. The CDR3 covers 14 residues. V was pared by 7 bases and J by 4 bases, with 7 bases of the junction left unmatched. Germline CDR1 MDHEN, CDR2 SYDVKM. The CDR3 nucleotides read TGTGCCAGCAAAAAAGCGGGGGGTGTAGAGACCCAGTACTTC. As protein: CASKKAGGVETQYF.